These 24 T cell receptor beta chains share one sample of origin, sequenced in a study of blood T cell repertoires in COVID-19. Profiled with immunoSEQ multiplex PCR; TCRdb holds only in-frame clones, not every one. The data contain under 150,000 clones, around 84% of them seen just once; the ten biggest clones take up roughly 5.5%. Sequenced sample: PBMCs or T cells enriched from blood (not recorded which). The receptor set was obtained from a woman between 50 and 59 years old who had been exposed to COVID-19.

This chain joins TRBV3-1 (or the pseudogene TRBV3-2) and TRBJ2-7, with 9 bases identical to TRBD2. CDR3 length: 13 residues. Germline values: CDR1 LGHDT, CDR2 YNNKEL (reference sequence). Unmatched junction bases numbered 3, after V lost 8 bases and J lost 1 base. This CDR3 reads CASAGGVSYEQYF. The CDR3 DNA reads as TGTGCCAGCGCGGGAGGGGTTTCCTACGAGCAGTACTTC.

V gene TRBV4-1 combines with J gene TRBJ2-7; 11 positions match TRBD2. The CDR3 has 18 residues. CDR1 and CDR2 (germline): MGHRA, YSYEKL. Germline trimming cut 1 base from V and 4 bases from J; bases unmatched to any gene: 12. The chain's CDR3 is CASSQVLLAGESAYEQYF. The DNA of the CDR3 is TGCGCCAGCAGCCAAGTCTTACTAGCGGGAGAATCAGCGTACGAGCAGTACTTC.

V and J are TRBV27 and TRBJ1-1; D unresolved. The germline gives CDR1 MNHEY, CDR2 SMNVEV (reference sequence). The CDR3 contains 14 residues. Trimming pared 7 bases from V and 1 base from J, leaving 13 bases between. The DNA of the CDR3 is TGTGCCAGCACCCAAGGACTGGGGAACACTGAAGCTTTCTTT. Translating it yields CASTQGLGNTEAFF.

V usage is TRBV6-2 or TRBV6-3 and J usage is TRBJ1-4; D is unresolved. CDR1 and CDR2 (germline): MNHEY, SVGEGT. The ends were cut back, 5 bases at V and 8 bases at J, with 9 bases in the middle. The CDR3 is 12 amino acids. CDR3 residues: CASSLKREKLFF. The CDR3 DNA is TGTGCCAGCAGTCTCAAGCGGGAAAAACTGTTTTTT.

This chain links TRBV3-1 (or the pseudogene TRBV3-2) with TRBJ1-1; 11 bases match TRBD1. With 1 base clipped from V and 6 bases from J, the junction kept 4 bases outside the gene matches. Germline lookup yields CDR1 LGHDT and CDR2 YNNKEL (reference sequence). CDR3 length equals 15 residues. This chain's CDR3 is CASSQGTGGLAEAFF. The CDR3, as DNA: TGTGCCAGCAGCCAAGGGACAGGGGGCTTGGCTGAAGCTTTCTTT.

This chain uses TRBV3-1 (or the pseudogene TRBV3-2) with TRBJ2-7, with TRBD2 identical over 9 bases. Germline values: CDR1 LGHDT, CDR2 YNNKEL (reference sequence). The CDR3 consists of 15 residues. With 4 bases clipped from V and 4 bases from J, the junction kept 8 bases outside the gene matches. The CDR3 loop reads CASSPTPSGKYEQYF. The CDR3 nucleotides are TGTGCCAGCAGCCCGACTCCTAGCGGGAAGTACGAGCAGTACTTC.

J is TRBJ2-7 and V is TRBV9; TRBD2 aligns across 12 bases. This CDR3 is built from 15 residues. Losses at the gene ends were 0 bases for V and 2 bases for J; bases not matched to a gene: 0. CDR1 SGDLS and CDR2 YYNGEE come from the germline V gene. The CDR3 loop is CASSVASGGAYEQYF. CDR3 nucleotide sequence: TGTGCCAGCAGCGTAGCTAGCGGGGGGGCCTACGAGCAGTACTTC. The full variable domain, rest sourced from reference TRBV9 and TRBJ2-7, is DSGVTQTPKHLITATGQRVTLRCSPRSGDLSVYWYQQSLDQGLQFLIQYYNGEERAKGNILERFSAQQFPDLHSELNLSSLELGDSALYFCASSVASGGAYEQYFGPGTRLTVT.

This clone was seen a few times. The genes are TRBV19 and TRBJ1-5; TRBD1 aligns across 8 bases. This CDR3 spans 20 amino acids. Germline lookup yields CDR1 LNHDA and CDR2 SQIVND (reference sequence). The junction had 22 bases not matched to a gene; V was cut back by 7 bases and J by 2 bases. CDR3 nucleotides: TGTGCCAGTACCATAGGGCAGGGGGCCACCAAATTTATCCGCAATCAGCCCCAGCATTTT. Amino acids: CASTIGQGATKFIRNQPQHF.

The V call is TRBV5-1, the J call TRBJ1-2; a weak D match, TRBD1 (6 bases). V was pared by 4 bases and J by 4 bases, with 11 bases between. This CDR3 is built from 13 residues. Germline V gene lookup returns CDR1 SGHRS and CDR2 YFSETQ. CDR3 sequence reads: CASSDGQRYGYTF. For the CDR3, the DNA is TGCGCCAGCAGCGATGGACAGCGCTATGGCTACACCTTC. The whole variable domain, remainder taken from reference TRBV5-1 and TRBJ1-2, is KAGVTQTPRYLIKTRGQQVTLSCSPISGHRSVSWYQQTPGQGLQFLFEYFSETQRNKGNFPGRFSGRQFSNSRSEMNVSTLELGDSALYLCASSDGQRYGYTFGSGTRLTVV.

CDR3 sequence reads: CASSLRPGGGEKLFF. CDR3 DNA sequence: TGCGCCAGCAGCCTTAGACCAGGGGGAGGTGAAAAACTGTTTTTT. The chain carries TRBV4-1 and TRBJ1-4; TRBD1 aligns across 7 bases. Germline-derived CDR1 and CDR2 are MGHRA and YSYEKL. Losses at the gene ends were 4 bases for V and 7 bases for J; bases not matched to a gene: 9. This CDR3 is 15 amino acids long.

V gene TRBV3-1 (or the pseudogene TRBV3-2) combines with J gene TRBJ2-1; TRBD2 might be the D (6 bases). Germline loops: CDR1 LGHDT, CDR2 YNNKEL (reference sequence). Trimming pared 1 base from V and 11 bases from J, leaving 15 bases between. The CDR3 spans 14 residues. CDR3 in DNA: TGTGCCAGCAGCCAAGCGGGGGAAGATTTTCAGCAGTTCTTC. Its protein is CASSQAGEDFQQFF.

The chain combines TRBV19 with TRBJ1-2; D might be TRBD1 (6 bases). The length of the CDR3 is 14 residues. Germline values: CDR1 LNHDA, CDR2 SQIVND (reference sequence). Trimming left V 2 bases short and J 4 bases short, with 11 bases between. In DNA form, the CDR3 reads TGTGCCAGTAGTATACCGACAGGATTCTATGGCTACACCTTC. This encodes CASSIPTGFYGYTF.

The chain joins TRBV4-3 to TRBJ2-3; 10 bases map to TRBD2. V lost 0 bases, J lost 4 bases, and 7 bases stayed unmatched. CDR1 and CDR2 from the germline V gene are LGHNA and YSLEER. The CDR3 extends over 17 amino acids. The CDR3 coding sequence is TGCGCCAGCAGCCAAGAAAGCGGGGGGGCCGGCGCAGATACGCAGTATTTT. Its translation is CASSQESGGAGADTQYF.

The J gene is TRBJ2-3, the V gene TRBV5-6; no reliable D call. Germline values: CDR1 SGHDT, CDR2 YYEEEE. This CDR3 spans 11 amino acids. Between the trimmed V and J ends, which lost 4 bases and 5 bases, there was a span of 5 bases. The CDR3 loop reads CASSLRDTQYF. The DNA for the CDR3 is TGTGCCAGCAGCCTCAGAGATACGCAGTATTTT.

The chain couples TRBV19 to TRBJ2-1; 14 bases agree with TRBD2. The V gene end was trimmed by 10 bases and the J gene end by 6 bases; junction bases not matched to a gene: 2. This CDR3 spans 13 amino acids. The V gene's germline CDR1 is LNHDA and CDR2 SQIVND (reference sequence). CDR3 in DNA: TGTGCCACCGGACTAGCGGGAGGCAATGAGCAGTTCTTC. Translated, it gives CATGLAGGNEQFF.

The rearrangement uses TRBV5-1 and TRBJ2-6; D remains unclear. The CDR3 runs 15 residues. Germline assignment: CDR1 SGHRS and CDR2 YFSETQ. V lost 0 bases and J lost 4, with 8 bases in between. CDR3 in amino acids: CASSLVASGANVLTF. In nucleotides, the CDR3 is TGCGCCAGCAGCTTGGTAGCATCAGGGGCCAACGTCCTGACTTTC.

The chain has TRBV5-1 and TRBJ2-7; tentative D call: TRBD2 (5 bases). Trimming stripped 4 bases from V and 2 bases from J, with 13 bases between. Germline CDR1 reads SGHRS; CDR2 reads YFSETQ. The CDR3 has 14 amino acids. CDR3 amino acids: CASSPVSSAYEQYF. CDR3 sequence (DNA): TGCGCCAGCAGCCCCGTGAGTAGCGCCTACGAGCAGTACTTC.

The J gene is TRBJ2-2, the V gene TRBV19; D is possibly TRBD2 (5 bases). Germline V gene data show CDR1 as LNHDA and CDR2 as SQIVND (reference sequence). The CDR3 runs to 14 residues. V lost 5 bases and J lost 0, with 7 bases in between. CDR3 DNA sequence: TGTGCCAGTAGTCGGCGGGCGAACACCGGGGAGCTGTTTTTT. This sequence encodes CASSRRANTGELFF.

This sequence joins TRBV15 and TRBJ1-4; D gene uncertain. Trimming left V 0 bases short and J 5 bases short, with 13 bases between. Germline V gene data show CDR1 as LNHNV and CDR2 as YYDKDF (reference sequence). The CDR3 extends over 16 amino acids. CDR3 amino acids: CATSREGPGSNEKLFF. The CDR3 DNA reads as TGTGCCACCAGCAGAGAGGGTCCAGGTTCGAATGAAAAACTGTTTTTT.

V is TRBV6-5 and J is TRBJ1-6, with 7 bases identical to TRBD1. Germline CDR1 and CDR2: MNHEY and SVGAGI. CDR3 length equals 15 residues. J gave up 6 bases and V 5 bases, and 7 bases lay outside the gene matches. As DNA, the CDR3 is TGTGCCAGCAGTCCCGGGACAGCCGTTAATTCACCCCTCCACTTT. Translation gives CASSPGTAVNSPLHF.

The gene calls are TRBV19 and TRBJ2-7, with unresolved D. From germline, CDR1 is LNHDA and CDR2 SQIVND (reference sequence). With 2 bases removed from V and 4 bases from J, the gap between germline ends came to 15 bases. This CDR3 is 15 amino acids long. CDR3 in DNA: TGTGCCAGTAGTATAAATTTCGTCAACGGGTACGAGCAGTACTTC. Its translation: CASSINFVNGYEQYF. Full variable domain (missing parts from reference TRBV19 and TRBJ2-7): DGGITQSPKYLFRKEGQNVTLSCEQNLNHDAMYWYRQDPGQGLRLIYYSQIVNDFQKGDIAEGYSVSREKKESFPLTVTSAQKNPTAFYLCASSINFVNGYEQYFGPGTRLTVT.

This clone was detected only once. The V and J genes are TRBV12-3 or TRBV12-4 and TRBJ1-1; D might be TRBD1 (5 bases). This CDR3 spans 13 amino acids. The V gene lost 7 bases and the J gene lost 8 bases, with 17 bases spanning the gap. The CDR3 loop reads CASKISGTGEAFF. The CDR3, as DNA: TGTGCCAGCAAGATCTCCGGTACAGGAGAAGCTTTCTTT.

The V and J genes are TRBV7-9 and TRBJ2-6; 11 positions agree with TRBD1. This CDR3 is built from 18 residues. Per the germline V gene, CDR1 is SEHNR and CDR2 is FQNEAQ (reference sequence). After removal of 5 bases from V and 3 bases from J, the junction contained 9 bases not matched to a gene. This CDR3 is CASSLGQGARRGANVLTF. For the CDR3, the DNA is TGTGCCAGCAGCCTAGGACAGGGGGCGCGTCGTGGGGCCAACGTCCTGACTTTC.

The chain employs TRBV7-6 and TRBJ2-6, with 9 positions matching TRBD1. CDR3 length equals 17 residues. The ends lost 5 bases at V and 0 bases at J; junction bases unmatched: 5. The germline V gene encodes CDR1 SGHVS and CDR2 FNYEAQ. CDR3 coding DNA: TGTGCCAGCAGCCCCGGACAGGGGTCCTCTGGGGCCAACGTCCTGACTTTC. As protein: CASSPGQGSSGANVLTF.